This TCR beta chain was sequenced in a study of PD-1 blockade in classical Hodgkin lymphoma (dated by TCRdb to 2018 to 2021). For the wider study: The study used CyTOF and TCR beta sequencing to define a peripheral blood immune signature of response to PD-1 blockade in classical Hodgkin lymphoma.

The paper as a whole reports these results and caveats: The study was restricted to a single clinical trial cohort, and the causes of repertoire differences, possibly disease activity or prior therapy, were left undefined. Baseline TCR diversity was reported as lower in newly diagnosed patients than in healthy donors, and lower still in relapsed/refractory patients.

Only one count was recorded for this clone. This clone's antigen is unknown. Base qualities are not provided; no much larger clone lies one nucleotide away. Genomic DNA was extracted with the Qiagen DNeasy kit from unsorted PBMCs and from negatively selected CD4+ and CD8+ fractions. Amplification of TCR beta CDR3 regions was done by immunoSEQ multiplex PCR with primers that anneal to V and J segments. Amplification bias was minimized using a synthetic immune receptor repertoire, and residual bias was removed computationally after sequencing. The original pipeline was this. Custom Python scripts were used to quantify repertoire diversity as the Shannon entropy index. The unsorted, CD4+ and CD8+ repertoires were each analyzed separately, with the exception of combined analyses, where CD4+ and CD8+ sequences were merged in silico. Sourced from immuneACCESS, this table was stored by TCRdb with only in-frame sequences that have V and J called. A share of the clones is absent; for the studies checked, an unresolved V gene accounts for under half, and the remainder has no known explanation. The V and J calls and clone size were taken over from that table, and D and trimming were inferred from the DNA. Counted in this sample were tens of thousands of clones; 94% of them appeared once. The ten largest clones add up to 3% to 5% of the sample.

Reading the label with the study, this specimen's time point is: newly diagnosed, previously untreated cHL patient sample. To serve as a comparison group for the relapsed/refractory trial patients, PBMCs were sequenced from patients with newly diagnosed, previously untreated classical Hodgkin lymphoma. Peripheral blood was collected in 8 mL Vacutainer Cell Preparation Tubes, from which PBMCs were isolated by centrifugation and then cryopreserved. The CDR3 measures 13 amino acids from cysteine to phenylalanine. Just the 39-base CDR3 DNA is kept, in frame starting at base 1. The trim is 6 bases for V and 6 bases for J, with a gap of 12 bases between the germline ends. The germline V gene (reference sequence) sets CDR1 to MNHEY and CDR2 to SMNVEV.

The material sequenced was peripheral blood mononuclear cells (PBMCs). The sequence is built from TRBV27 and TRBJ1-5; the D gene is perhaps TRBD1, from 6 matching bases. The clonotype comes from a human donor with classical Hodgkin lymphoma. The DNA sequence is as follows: TGTGCCAGCAGGAAGACAGGCCTTCAGCCCCAGCATTTT. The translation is CASRKTGLQPQHF.